This TCR beta chain was recovered during a study of neurological immune-mediated disorders. Looked up from germline, CDR1 is SGHTA and CDR2 is FQGNSA. This CDR3 comprises 14 residues. V was cut by 2 bases and J by 3 bases, with 7 bases left in between. This clonotype was observed many times. TCRdb ran MiXCR on the 5' RACE reads and lists one entry per CDR3 protein. This table holds 25,000 to 35,000 distinct CDR3 sequences, more than 14% found once. The rearrangement links TRBV7-2 to TRBJ2-2; tentative D call: TRBD1 (5 bases). What was sequenced was PBMCs. The clonotype originates from a man aged 70-80 years in good health. The CDR3 coding sequence is TGTGCCAGCAGCTTACAGGGATACACCGGGGAGCTGTTTTTT. This gives the protein CASSLQGYTGELFF.